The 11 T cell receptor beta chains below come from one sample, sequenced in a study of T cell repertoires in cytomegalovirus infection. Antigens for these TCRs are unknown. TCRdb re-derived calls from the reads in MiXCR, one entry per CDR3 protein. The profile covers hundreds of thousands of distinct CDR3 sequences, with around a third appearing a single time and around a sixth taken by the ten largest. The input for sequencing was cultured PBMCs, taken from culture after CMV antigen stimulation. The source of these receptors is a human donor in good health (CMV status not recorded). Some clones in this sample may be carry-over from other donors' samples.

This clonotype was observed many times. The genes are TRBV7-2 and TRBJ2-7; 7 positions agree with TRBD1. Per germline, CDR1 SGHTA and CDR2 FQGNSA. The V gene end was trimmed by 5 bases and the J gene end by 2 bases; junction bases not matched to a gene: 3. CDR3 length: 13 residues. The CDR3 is CASSRDSPYEQYF. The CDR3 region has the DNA TGTGCCAGCAGCAGGGACAGCCCCTACGAGCAGTACTTC.

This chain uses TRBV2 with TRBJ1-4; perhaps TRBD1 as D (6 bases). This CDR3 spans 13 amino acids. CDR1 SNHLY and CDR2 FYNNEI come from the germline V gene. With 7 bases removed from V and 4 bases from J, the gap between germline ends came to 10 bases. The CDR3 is CASIQGNNEKLFF. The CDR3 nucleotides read TGTGCCAGCATACAGGGAAATAATGAAAAACTGTTTTTT.

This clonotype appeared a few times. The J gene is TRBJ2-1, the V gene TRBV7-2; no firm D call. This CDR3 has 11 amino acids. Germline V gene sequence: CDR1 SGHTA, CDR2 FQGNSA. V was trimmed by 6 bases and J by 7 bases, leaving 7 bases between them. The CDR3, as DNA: TGTGCCAGCAGTCCACAAAATGAGCAGTTCTTC. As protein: CASSPQNEQFF.

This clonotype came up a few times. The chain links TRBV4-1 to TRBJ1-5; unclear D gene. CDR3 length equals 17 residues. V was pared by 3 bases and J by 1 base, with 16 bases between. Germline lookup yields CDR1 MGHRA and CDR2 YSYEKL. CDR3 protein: CASSHTPGRKSNQPQHF. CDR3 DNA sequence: TGCGCCAGCAGCCACACACCAGGCAGAAAAAGCAATCAGCCCCAGCATTTT.

The CDR3 spells CASSSAAYNEQFF. The CDR3 DNA sequence: TGTGCCAGCTCGTCGGCGGCATACAATGAGCAGTTCTTC. The chain couples TRBV19 to TRBJ2-1; D is ambiguous. Germline CDR1 LNHDA, CDR2 SQIVND (reference sequence). V lost 9 bases and J lost 4, with 13 bases in between. The CDR3 runs to 13 residues.

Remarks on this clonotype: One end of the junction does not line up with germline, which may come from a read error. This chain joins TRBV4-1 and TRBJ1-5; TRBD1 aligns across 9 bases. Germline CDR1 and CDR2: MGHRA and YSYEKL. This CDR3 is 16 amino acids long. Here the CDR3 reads CASSLKEDRGGQPQHF. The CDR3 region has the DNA TGTGCCAGCAGCCTCAAGGAGGACAGGGGCGGTCAGCCCCAGCATTTT.

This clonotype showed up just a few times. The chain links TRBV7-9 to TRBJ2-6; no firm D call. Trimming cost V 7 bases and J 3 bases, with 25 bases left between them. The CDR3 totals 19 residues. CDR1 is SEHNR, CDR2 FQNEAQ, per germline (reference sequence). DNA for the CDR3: TGTGCCAGCACCCCGCAGGCGAATGAACCCCTTTTTGGGGCCAACGTCCTGACTTTC. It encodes CASTPQANEPLFGANVLTF.

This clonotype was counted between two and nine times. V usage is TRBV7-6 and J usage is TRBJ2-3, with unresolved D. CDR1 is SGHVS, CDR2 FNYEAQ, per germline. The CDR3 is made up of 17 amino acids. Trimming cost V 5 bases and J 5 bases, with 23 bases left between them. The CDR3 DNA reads TGTGCCAGCAGCGCGAAGTTATGGGATCCGTCAGGAGATACGCAGTATTTT. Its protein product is CASSAKLWDPSGDTQYF.

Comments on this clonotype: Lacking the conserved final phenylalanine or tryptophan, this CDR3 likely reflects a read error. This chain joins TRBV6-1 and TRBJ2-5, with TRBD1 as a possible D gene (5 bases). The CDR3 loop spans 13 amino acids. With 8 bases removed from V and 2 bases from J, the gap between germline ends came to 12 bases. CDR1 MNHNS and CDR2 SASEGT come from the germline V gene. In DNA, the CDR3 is TGTGCCAGCGCTGGACACGATCAAGAGACCCAGTACTCC. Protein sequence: CASAGHDQETQYS.

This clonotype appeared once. The DNA of the CDR3 is TGCAGCGGCCCCCCTAGCGGGAGCACAGATACGCAGTATTTT. The encoded protein is CSGPPSGSTDTQYF. The chain employs TRBV20-1 and TRBJ2-3; 8 bases line up with TRBD2. Per the germline V gene, CDR1 is DFQATT and CDR2 is SNEGSKA (reference sequence). This CDR3 region has 14 residues.

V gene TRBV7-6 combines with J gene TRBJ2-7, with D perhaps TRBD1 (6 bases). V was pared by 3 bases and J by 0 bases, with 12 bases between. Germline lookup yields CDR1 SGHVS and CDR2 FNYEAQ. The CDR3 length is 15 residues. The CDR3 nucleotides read TGTGCCAGCAGCTTGGGACACCAGAGCTCCTACGAGCAGTACTTC. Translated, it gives CASSLGHQSSYEQYF.